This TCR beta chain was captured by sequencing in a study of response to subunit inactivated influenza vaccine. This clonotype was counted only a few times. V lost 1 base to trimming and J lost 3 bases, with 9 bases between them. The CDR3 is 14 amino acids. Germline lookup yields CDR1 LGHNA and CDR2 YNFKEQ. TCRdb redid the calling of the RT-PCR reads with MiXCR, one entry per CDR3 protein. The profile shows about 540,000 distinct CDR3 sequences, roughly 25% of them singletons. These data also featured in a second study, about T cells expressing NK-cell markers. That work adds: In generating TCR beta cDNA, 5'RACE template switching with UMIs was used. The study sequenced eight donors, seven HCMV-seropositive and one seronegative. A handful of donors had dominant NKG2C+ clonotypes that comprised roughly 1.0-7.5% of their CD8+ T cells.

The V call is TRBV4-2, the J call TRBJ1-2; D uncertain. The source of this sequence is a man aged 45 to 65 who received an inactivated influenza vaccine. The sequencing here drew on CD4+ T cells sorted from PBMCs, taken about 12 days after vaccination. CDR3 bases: TGTGCCAGCAGCCAAGGCGGGAGTTACTATGGCTACACCTTC. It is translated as CASSQGGSYYGYTF.